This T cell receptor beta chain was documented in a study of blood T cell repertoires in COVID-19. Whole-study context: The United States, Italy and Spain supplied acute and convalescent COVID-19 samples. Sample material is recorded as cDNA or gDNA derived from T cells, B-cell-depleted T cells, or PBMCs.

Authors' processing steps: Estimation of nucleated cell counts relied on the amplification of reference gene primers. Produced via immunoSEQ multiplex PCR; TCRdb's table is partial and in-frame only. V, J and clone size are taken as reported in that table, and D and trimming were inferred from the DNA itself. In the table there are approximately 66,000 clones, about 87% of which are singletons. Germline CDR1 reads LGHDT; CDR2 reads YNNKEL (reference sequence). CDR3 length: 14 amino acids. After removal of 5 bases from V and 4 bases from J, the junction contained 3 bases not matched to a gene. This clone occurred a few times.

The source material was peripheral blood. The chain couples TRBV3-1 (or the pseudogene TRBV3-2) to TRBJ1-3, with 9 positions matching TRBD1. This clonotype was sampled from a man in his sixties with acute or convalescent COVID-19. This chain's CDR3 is CASSDGQGGNTIYF. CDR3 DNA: TGTGCCAGCAGCGACGGACAGGGGGGAAACACCATATATTTT.